Presented here are 13 T cell receptor beta chains from one specimen sequenced in a study of T cell responses to AZD1222 COVID-19 vaccine. Profiling relied on immunoSEQ multiplex PCR, and the TCRdb table lists in-frame clones only, not all of them. The sample contains about 150,000 clones, 92% of which appear only once. The input for sequencing was peripheral blood, taken 28 days after the second AZD1222 dose. The receptor source for this set is an adult who received the AZD1222 COVID-19 vaccine.

In its sample, this clone was seen once. V gene TRBV19 combines with J gene TRBJ2-3; TRBD1 aligns across 9 bases. This CDR3 contains 13 residues. The junction had 0 bases not matched to a gene; V was cut back by 5 bases and J by 3 bases. The germline V gene encodes CDR1 LNHDA and CDR2 SQIVND (reference sequence). CDR3 nucleotides: TGTGCCAGTAGTGGGACAGGGACAGATACGCAGTATTTT. It encodes CASSGTGTDTQYF.

The genes are TRBV12-3 or TRBV12-4 and TRBJ2-3, with D hard to call. Trimming took off 0 bases at V and 0 bases at J, with 1 base between the two ends. The CDR3 has 13 amino acids. The CDR3 loop reads CASSLASTDTQYF. In DNA form, the CDR3 reads TGTGCCAGCAGTTTAGCTAGCACAGATACGCAGTATTTT.

The V call is TRBV25-1, the J call TRBJ2-1, with D perhaps TRBD2 (6 bases). The germline V gene has CDR1 MGHDK and CDR2 SYGVNS. There are 15 residues in the CDR3. V dropped 2 bases and J dropped 8 bases, with 16 bases sitting between them. The CDR3 DNA follows: TGTGCCAGCAGTGAACCGGGAGAGTCAATCCATGAGCAGTTCTTC. It codes for CASSEPGESIHEQFF.

The chain carries TRBV2 and TRBJ1-4; tentative D call: TRBD1 (5 bases). Germline-derived CDR1 and CDR2 are SNHLY and FYNNEI. The CDR3 consists of 15 residues. V lost 6 bases, J lost 7 bases, and 18 bases lay in between. The CDR3: CASRGTPGRFEKLFF. In nucleotides, the CDR3 is TGTGCCAGCAGGGGGACGCCGGGACGTTTTGAAAAACTGTTTTTT.

The chain has TRBV11-3 and TRBJ1-3, with TRBD1 as a possible D gene (5 bases). CDR1 is SGHNT, CDR2 YENEEA, per germline. The CDR3 totals 15 residues. V was pared by 3 bases and J by 3 bases, with 12 bases between. The CDR3 DNA reads TGTGCCAGCAGCTTCAGGGACGGGTATGGAAACACCATATATTTT. It translates to CASSFRDGYGNTIYF.

The chain carries TRBV28 and TRBJ2-7; D may be TRBD1 or TRBD2 (6 bases each). The V end lost 4 bases, the J end lost 6 bases, and 10 bases lay between the germline ends. The CDR3 has 12 amino acids. The germline CDR1 and CDR2 sequences are MDHEN and SYDVKM. The CDR3 DNA reads as TGTGCCAGCAGTTGGGGGGCGGCCGAGCAGTACTTC. It specifies CASSWGAAEQYF.

The chain couples TRBV10-2 to TRBJ2-3; TRBD2 aligns across 11 bases. CDR3 length: 16 residues. V dropped 4 bases and J dropped 5; count of bases not matched to a gene: 8. CDR1 and CDR2 from the germline V gene are WSHSY and SAAADI. The CDR3 sequence: CASSGETSGTGDTQYF. In nucleotides, the CDR3 is TGCGCCAGCAGTGGGGAGACTAGCGGGACCGGAGATACGCAGTATTTT.

The chain employs TRBV9 and TRBJ2-7, with D possibly being TRBD1 or TRBD2 (5 bases each). CDR1 and CDR2 from the germline V gene are SGDLS and YYNGEE. V was cut by 0 bases and J by 6 bases, with 10 bases left in between. The CDR3 spans 13 residues. The CDR3 nucleotides read TGTGCCAGCAGCGTAGCTAGCCAGGGCGAGCAGTACTTC. This translates into CASSVASQGEQYF.

V is TRBV6-5 and J is TRBJ2-7; D is ambiguous. The CDR3 totals 13 residues. With 8 bases removed from V and 6 bases from J, the gap between germline ends came to 17 bases. Germline values: CDR1 MNHEY, CDR2 SVGAGI. The CDR3 DNA follows: TGTGCCAGCGGTCTGTGGATTTCTGCCGAGCAGTACTTC. Translation gives CASGLWISAEQYF.

This rearrangement joins TRBV29-1 to TRBJ2-7; 7 bases agree with TRBD2. This CDR3 contains 17 residues. Germline V gene data show CDR1 as SQVTM and CDR2 as ANQGSEA. With 1 base clipped from V and 3 bases from J, the junction kept 15 bases outside the gene matches. The CDR3 loop is CSVEGPSGEEGHYEQYF. CDR3 DNA sequence: TGCAGCGTTGAAGGTCCGAGCGGGGAAGAGGGCCACTACGAGCAGTACTTC.

The chain carries TRBV30 and TRBJ1-3; D not resolved. This CDR3 is built from 16 residues. The ends were cut back, 2 bases at V and 4 bases at J, with 18 bases in the middle. CDR1 GTSNPN and CDR2 SVGIG come from the germline V gene (reference sequence). The CDR3 bases are TGTGCCTGGAGTCGACGACCTCTCACGGGGGGAAACACCATATATTTT. It translates to CAWSRRPLTGGNTIYF.

The chain is built from TRBV29-1 and TRBJ1-5; 9 bases map to TRBD1. The CDR3 covers 14 residues. With 2 bases clipped from V and 4 bases from J, the junction kept 3 bases outside the gene matches. The V gene's germline CDR1 is SQVTM and CDR2 ANQGSEA. The CDR3 coding sequence is TGCAGCGTTGAAACAGGGGGCGGTAATCAGCCCCAGCATTTT. Protein product: CSVETGGGNQPQHF.

This rearrangement joins TRBV28 to TRBJ2-1, with 13 bases aligning to TRBD2. In germline, CDR1 is MDHEN, CDR2 SYDVKM. CDR3 size: 19 residues. With V trimmed by 3 bases and J by 0 bases, 8 bases remained unmatched. The CDR3 sequence: CASSFRMGLAGSSYNEQFF. The CDR3 nucleotides read TGTGCCAGCAGTTTCCGCATGGGACTAGCGGGAAGCTCCTACAATGAGCAGTTCTTC. The whole variable domain, filled in from reference TRBV28 and TRBJ2-1, reads DVKVTQSSRYLVKRTGEKVFLECVQDMDHENMFWYRQDPGLGLRLIYFSYDVKMKEKGDIPEGYSVSREKKERFSLILESASTNQTSMYLCASSFRMGLAGSSYNEQFFGPGTRLTVL.